The 13 T cell receptor beta chains listed next were all sequenced from one sample in a study of T cell repertoires in cytomegalovirus infection. MiXCR, run by TCRdb on the reads, gives a single entry per CDR3 protein. The sample contains approximately 180,000 distinct CDR3 sequences, roughly 9.8% of which appear only once. The sample comprised PBMCs. The receptors here all came from a human donor in good health (CMV status not recorded). Some clones in this sample may be carry-over from other donors' samples.

In this sample, this clonotype turned up many times. The chain recombines TRBV7-2 with TRBJ2-1, with 10 bases aligning to TRBD1. Germline values: CDR1 SGHTA, CDR2 FQGNSA. The V segment lost 4 bases and the J segment 12 bases; nucleotides outside the gene matches: 12. The CDR3 has 15 residues. CDR3 bases: TGTGCCAGCAGCTCATCCGGGACAGGGGTAGGTTGGCAGTTCTTC. Its translation: CASSSSGTGVGWQFF.

This clonotype was detected ten times or more. J is TRBJ2-2 and V is TRBV7-2; D is ambiguous. Trimming removed 1 base from V and 1 base from J, with 10 bases in between. This CDR3 spans 16 amino acids. Per the germline V gene, CDR1 is SGHTA and CDR2 is FQGNSA. This CDR3 is CASSLVGAKNTGELFF. DNA of the CDR3: TGTGCCAGCAGCTTAGTAGGTGCGAAGAACACCGGGGAGCTGTTTTTT.

This clonotype was observed at least ten times. The V and J genes are TRBV7-2 and TRBJ2-5, with 9 bases aligning to TRBD2. The germline V gene has CDR1 SGHTA and CDR2 FQGNSA. This CDR3 is 14 amino acids long. The V gene end was trimmed by 5 bases and the J gene end by 9 bases; junction bases not matched to a gene: 10. CDR3 in DNA: TGTGCCAGCAGCCAGCCTACCAAGCGGGGGGCCCAGTACTTC. Protein sequence: CASSQPTKRGAQYF.

This clonotype appeared many times. This rearrangement joins TRBV12-3 or TRBV12-4 to TRBJ1-4; the D gene is possibly TRBD1 (6 bases). The CDR3 consists of 16 residues. The V end was cut by 3 bases, the J end by 5 bases, with 16 bases between. In DNA, the CDR3 is TGTGCCAGCAGTTTCCGGGCAGGGGCACCAAATGAAAAACTGTTTTTT. Protein sequence: CASSFRAGAPNEKLFF.

V and J are TRBV3-1 and TRBJ1-3; D is ambiguous. Germline V gene sequence: CDR1 LGHDT, CDR2 YNNKEL (reference sequence). Trimming removed 2 bases from V and 1 base from J, with 3 bases in between. The CDR3 sequence is 13 residues long. The CDR3 is CASSQPSGNTIYF. The CDR3 bases are TGTGCCAGCAGCCAACCTTCTGGAAACACCATATATTTT.

This clonotype was detected a few times. The CDR3 protein is CASSFVLAVDTQYF. In nucleotides, the CDR3 is TGTGCCAGCAGCTTTGTGCTAGCTGTAGATACGCAGTATTTT. The chain links TRBV7-2 to TRBJ2-3; possible D gene TRBD2, 5 bases. Trimming took 3 bases from V and 5 from J, leaving 12 bases between them. This CDR3 region has 14 residues. Germline assignment: CDR1 SGHTA and CDR2 FQGNSA.

This clonotype has at least ten counts. The chain combines TRBV7-6 with TRBJ1-3; TRBD1 is a possible D gene (5 bases). Germline CDR1 SGHVS, CDR2 FNYEAQ. Trimming stripped 3 bases from V and 0 bases from J, with 18 bases between. The CDR3 is 18 residues long. Here the CDR3 DNA reads TGTGCCAGCAGCTTGGGGGGTACACGCTCCTACTCTGGAAACACCATATATTTT. This encodes CASSLGGTRSYSGNTIYF.

This clonotype has at least ten counts. The chain carries TRBV4-3 and TRBJ2-2, with D uncertain. The germline V and J ends were trimmed by 0 bases and 0 bases, with 8 bases remaining between them. Germline V gene sequence: CDR1 LGHNA, CDR2 YSLEER. This CDR3 comprises 16 residues. CDR3 sequence reads: CASSQEPGANTGELFF. The CDR3 coding sequence is TGCGCCAGCAGCCAAGAGCCCGGTGCGAACACCGGGGAGCTGTTTTTT.

In its sample, this clonotype was seen a few times. The V and J genes are TRBV7-2 and TRBJ2-7; weak D call: TRBD2 (6 bases). The germline gives CDR1 SGHTA, CDR2 FQGNSA. The germline V and J ends were trimmed by 5 bases and 4 bases, with 18 bases remaining between them. The CDR3 totals 15 residues. The CDR3 spells CASSQGPGESYEQYF. CDR3 in DNA: TGTGCCAGCAGCCAGGGCCCGGGAGAGTCGTACGAGCAGTACTTC.

The J gene is TRBJ1-2, the V gene TRBV7-2, with 7 bases lining up with TRBD1. With 4 bases clipped from V and 4 bases from J, the junction kept 9 bases outside the gene matches. Germline CDR1 and CDR2: SGHTA and FQGNSA. The CDR3 runs to 15 residues. CDR3 sequence reads: CASSSTGVAFYGYTF. The CDR3 DNA is TGTGCCAGCAGCTCAACAGGGGTAGCCTTCTATGGCTACACCTTC.

This clonotype was detected only a few times. The rearrangement uses TRBV28 and TRBJ2-3; possible D gene TRBD1, 6 bases. V lost 6 bases, J lost 6 bases, and 22 bases lay in between. Germline CDR1 MDHEN, CDR2 SYDVKM. The CDR3 is made up of 16 amino acids. In nucleotides, the CDR3 is TGTGCCAGCAGCCATGGGACACGGGACCGCCGTGATACGCAGTATTTT. Protein product: CASSHGTRDRRDTQYF.

This clonotype has a count of ten or more. The V call is TRBV28, the J call TRBJ1-4; D is uncertain. The V end was cut by 1 base, the J end by 5 bases, with 17 bases between. This CDR3 has 17 amino acids. CDR1 and CDR2 (germline): MDHEN, SYDVKM. CDR3 region: CASSLLAPSRSNEKLFF. CDR3 nucleotide sequence: TGTGCCAGCAGTTTATTGGCACCCAGCCGCTCAAATGAAAAACTGTTTTTT. The full variable domain, in which reference TRBV28 and TRBJ1-4 provide the parts outside the CDR3, is DVKVTQSSRYLVKRTGEKVFLECVQDMDHENMFWYRQDPGLGLRLIYFSYDVKMKEKGDIPEGYSVSREKKERFSLILESASTNQTSMYLCASSLLAPSRSNEKLFFGSGTQLSVL.

This clonotype has a count of ten or more. This chain links TRBV7-9 with TRBJ1-2; a weak D match, TRBD1 (5 bases). CDR1 is SEHNR, CDR2 FQNEAQ, per germline (reference sequence). V dropped 1 base and J dropped 2 bases, with 8 bases sitting between them. The CDR3 has 14 residues. CDR3 DNA sequence: TGTGCCAGCAGCTTAGAGGGGATCAACTATGGCTACACCTTC. This codes for CASSLEGINYGYTF.